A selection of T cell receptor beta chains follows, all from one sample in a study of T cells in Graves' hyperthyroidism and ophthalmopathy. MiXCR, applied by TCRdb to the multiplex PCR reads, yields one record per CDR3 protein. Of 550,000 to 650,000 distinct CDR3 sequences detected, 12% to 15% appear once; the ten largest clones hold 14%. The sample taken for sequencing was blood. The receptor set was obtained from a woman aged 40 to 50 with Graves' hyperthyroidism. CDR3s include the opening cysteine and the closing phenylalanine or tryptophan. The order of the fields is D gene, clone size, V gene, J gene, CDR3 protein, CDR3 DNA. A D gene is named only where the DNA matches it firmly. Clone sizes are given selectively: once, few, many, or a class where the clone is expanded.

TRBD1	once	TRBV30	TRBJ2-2	CAWTRSPTGANTGELFF	TGTGCCTGGACCCGTTCCCCGACAGGGGCGAACACCGGGGAGCTGTTTTTT
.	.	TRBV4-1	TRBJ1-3	CASSQARGAGKSGNTIYF	TGCGCCAGCAGCCAAGCACGCGGGGCGGGGAAATCTGGAAACACCATATATTTT
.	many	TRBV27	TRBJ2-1	CASSLILPNEQFF	TGTGCCAGCAGCCTCATTCTCCCCAATGAGCAGTTCTTC
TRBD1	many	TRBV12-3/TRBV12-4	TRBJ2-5	CASSLDRDSRGLGEYF	TGTGCCAGCAGTTTAGACCGGGACAGTCGAGGGCTGGGGGAGTACTTC
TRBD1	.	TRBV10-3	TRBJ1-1	CAISDRTGDTEAFF	TGTGCCATCAGTGACAGGACAGGGGACACTGAAGCTTTCTTT
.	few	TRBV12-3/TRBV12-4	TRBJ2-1	CASSHRTGPNEQFF	TGTGCCAGCAGTCACCGGACTGGCCCCAATGAGCAGTTCTTC
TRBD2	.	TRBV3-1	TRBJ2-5	CASSRGLAGGQETQYF	TGTGCCAGCAGCCGGGGACTAGCGGGGGGCCAAGAGACCCAGTACTTC
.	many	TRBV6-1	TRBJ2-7	CASSEPGTYEQYF	TGTGCCAGCAGTGAACCGGGGACCTACGAGCAGTACTTC
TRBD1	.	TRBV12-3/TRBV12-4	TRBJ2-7	CASSFRTGFSYEQYF	TGTGCCAGCAGTTTCCGGACAGGGTTCTCCTACGAGCAGTACTTC
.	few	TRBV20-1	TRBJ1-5	CSAKGDSNQPQHF	TGCAGTGCTAAAGGGGATAGCAATCAGCCCCAGCATTTT
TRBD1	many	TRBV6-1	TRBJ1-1	CASSEATGRNTEAFF	TGTGCCAGCAGTGAAGCGACAGGGAGGAACACTGAAGCTTTCTTT
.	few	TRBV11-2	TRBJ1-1	CASRLSHLNTEAFF	TGTGCCAGCAGGTTGTCACACCTGAACACTGAAGCTTTCTTT
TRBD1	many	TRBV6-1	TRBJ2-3	CASSDGTGSDTQYF	TGTGCCAGCAGTGATGGGACAGGGTCGGACACGCAGTATTTT
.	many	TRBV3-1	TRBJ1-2	CASSQTSQGYGYTF	TGTGCCAGCAGTCAGACATCACAAGGGTATGGCTACACCTTC
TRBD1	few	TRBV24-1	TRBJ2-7	CATSDGQVSEQYF	TGTGCCACCAGTGATGGACAGGTCAGCGAGCAGTACTTC
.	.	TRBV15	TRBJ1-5	CATSSRDLGVNQPQHF	TGTGCCACCAGCAGTCGTGATTTGGGTGTCAATCAGCCCCAGCATTTT
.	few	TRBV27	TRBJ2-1	CASSPEGINEQFF	TGTGCCAGCTCGCCAGAGGGGATCAATGAGCAGTTCTTC
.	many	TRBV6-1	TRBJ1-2	CASSVGARNGYTF	TGTGCCAGCAGTGTCGGGGCGAGGAATGGCTACACCTTC
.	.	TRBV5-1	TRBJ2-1	CASSLGGGARNEQFF	TGCGCCAGCAGCTTGGGGGGCGGGGCCAGGAATGAGCAGTTCTTC
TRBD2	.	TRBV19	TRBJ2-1	CATGTSGRYNEQFF	TGTGCCACCGGGACTAGCGGACGCTACAATGAGCAGTTCTTC
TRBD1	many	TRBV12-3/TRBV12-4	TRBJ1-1	CASSFSGGTEAFF	TGTGCCAGCAGCTTTTCAGGGGGCACTGAAGCTTTCTTT
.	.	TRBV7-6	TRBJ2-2	CASSLGVDGELFF	TGTGCCAGCAGCTTAGGGGTTGACGGGGAGCTGTTTTTT
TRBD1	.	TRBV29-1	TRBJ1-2	CSVVAQGAEGGYTF	TGCAGCGTTGTTGCGCAGGGGGCTGAGGGTGGCTACACCTTC
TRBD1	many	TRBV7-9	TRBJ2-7	CASSLSRDRGTEQYF	TGTGCCAGCAGCTTAAGTCGGGACAGGGGTACCGAGCAGTACTTC
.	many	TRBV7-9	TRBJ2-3	CASCHLGPLGTDTQYF	TGTGCCAGCTGCCACCTGGGCCCTTTGGGCACAGATACGCAGTATTTT
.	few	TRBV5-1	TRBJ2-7	CASSLALGTVDEQYF	TGCGCCAGCAGCTTGGCCTTGGGCACCGTGGACGAGCAGTACTTC
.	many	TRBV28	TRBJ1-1	CASSLRGGGGRANTEAFF	TGTGCCAGCAGTTTAAGAGGAGGCGGCGGCAGGGCTAACACTGAAGCTTTCTTT
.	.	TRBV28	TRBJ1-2	CASRHQGTDRSYGYTF	TGTGCCAGCAGGCACCAGGGCACTGATCGATCCTATGGCTACACCTTC
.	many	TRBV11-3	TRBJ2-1	CASSRGHGSNEQFF	TGTGCCAGCAGCCGCGGCCACGGTTCCAATGAGCAGTTCTTC
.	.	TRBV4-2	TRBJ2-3	CASSQDQGASGSTDTQYF	TGTGCCAGCAGCCAAGACCAGGGGGCTAGCGGATCAACAGATACGCAGTATTTT
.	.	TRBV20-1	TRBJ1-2	CSAKGQHGYTF	TGCAGTGCAAAGGGCCAACATGGCTACACCTTC
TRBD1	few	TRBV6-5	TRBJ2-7	CASSYGPGQSPYEQYF	TGTGCCAGCAGTTACGGCCCGGGACAGAGCCCCTACGAGCAGTACTTC
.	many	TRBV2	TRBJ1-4	CASRGLTGPYRLFF	TGTGCCAGCAGAGGATTGACAGGACCATATCGACTGTTTTTT
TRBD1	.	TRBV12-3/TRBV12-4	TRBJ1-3	CASSFTGDGNTIYF	TGTGCCAGCAGTTTCACAGGGGATGGAAACACCATATATTTT
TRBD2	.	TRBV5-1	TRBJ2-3	CASSPRTSSDTQYF	TGCGCCAGCAGCCCCCGGACTAGTTCGGATACGCAGTATTTT
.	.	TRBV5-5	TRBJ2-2	CASSLTGISGGELFF	TGTGCCAGCAGCTTGACGGGTATTTCCGGCGGGGAGCTGTTTTTT
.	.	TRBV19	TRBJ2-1	CASSMIGTSGYEQFF	TGTGCCAGTAGTATGATCGGGACCTCGGGCTATGAGCAGTTCTTC
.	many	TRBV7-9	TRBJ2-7	CASSLAGGQYF	TGTGCCAGCAGCTTGGCCGGCGGGCAGTACTTC
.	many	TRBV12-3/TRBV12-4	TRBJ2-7	CASKGTPGHEQYF	TGTGCCAGCAAGGGGACTCCCGGCCACGAGCAGTACTTC
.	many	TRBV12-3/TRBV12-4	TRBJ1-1	CASSARQANTEAFF	TGTGCCAGCAGTGCCCGGCAGGCGAACACTGAAGCTTTCTTT
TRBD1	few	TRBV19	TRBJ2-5	CASSMTGTGNQETQYF	TGTGCCAGTAGTATGACCGGGACAGGGAATCAAGAGACCCAGTACTTC
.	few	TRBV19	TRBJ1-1	CASTSITSITEAFF	TGTGCCAGTACCTCCATCACAAGCATCACTGAAGCTTTCTTT
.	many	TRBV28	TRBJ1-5	CASRVGDQPQHF	TGTGCCAGCAGGGTGGGGGATCAGCCCCAGCATTTT
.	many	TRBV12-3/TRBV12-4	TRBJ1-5	CASSLIGDQPQHF	TGTGCCAGCAGTTTAATTGGAGATCAGCCCCAGCATTTT
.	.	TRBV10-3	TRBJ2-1	CASNRDDKSGVRYNEQFF	TGTGCCAGCAACCGGGACGACAAGTCCGGGGTGAGGTACAATGAGCAGTTCTTC